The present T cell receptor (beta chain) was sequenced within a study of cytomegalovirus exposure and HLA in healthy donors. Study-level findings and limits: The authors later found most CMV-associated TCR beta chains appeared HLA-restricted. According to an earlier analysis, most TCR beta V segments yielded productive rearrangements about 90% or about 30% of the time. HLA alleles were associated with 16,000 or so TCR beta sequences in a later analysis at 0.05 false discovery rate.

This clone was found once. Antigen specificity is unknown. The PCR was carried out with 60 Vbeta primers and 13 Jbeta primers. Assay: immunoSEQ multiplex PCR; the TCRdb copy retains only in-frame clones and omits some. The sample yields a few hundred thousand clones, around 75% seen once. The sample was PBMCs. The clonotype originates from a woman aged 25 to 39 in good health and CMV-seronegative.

The CDR3 loop is CASRGDLTGGLLFF. CDR3 coding DNA: TGCGCCAGCAGGGGGGATCTTACGGGGGGGTTGCTGTTCTTC. The genes are TRBV5-1 and TRBJ2-1; 8 bases are a match to TRBD2. Looked up from germline, CDR1 is SGHRS and CDR2 is YFSETQ. V gave up 5 bases and J gave up 15 bases; unmatched junction bases: 16. CDR3 length equals 14 residues.